The 27 T cell receptor beta chains given below trace back to one sample, sequenced in a study of T cell responses to AZD1222 COVID-19 vaccine. The assay was immunoSEQ multiplex PCR, and TCRdb's table has in-frame clones only and misses some. The data contain roughly 140,000 clones, 92% of them singletons. Specimen: peripheral blood, collected 28 days after the second AZD1222 dose. Receptors originate from an adult who received the AZD1222 COVID-19 vaccine.

The chain employs TRBV6-5 and TRBJ2-2, with TRBD2 matching 11 bases. The CDR3 is 16 residues long. Germline V gene data show CDR1 as MNHEY and CDR2 as SVGAGI. The J segment lost 6 bases and the V segment lost 4 bases, leaving 7 bases of the junction unmatched. The CDR3 DNA reads as TGTGCCAGCAGTTCCTTAGCGGGAGGGCCCTCCGGGGAGCTGTTTTTT. It specifies CASSSLAGGPSGELFF.

The DNA of the CDR3 is TGTGCCATCAGCACAGGGGAGGTGGATACGCAGTATTTT. It translates to CAISTGEVDTQYF. The chain carries TRBV10-3 and TRBJ2-3; D may be TRBD1 (7 bases). Germline CDR1 reads ENHRY; CDR2 reads SYGVKD. The CDR3 is made up of 13 amino acids. Trimming shortened V by 6 bases and J by 6 bases, and 13 bases separated the two germline ends.

The V and J genes are TRBV5-1 and TRBJ2-2; D gene uncertain. Trimming shortened V by 0 bases and J by 1 base, and 7 bases separated the two germline ends. Per germline, CDR1 SGHRS and CDR2 YFSETQ. The CDR3 covers 15 residues. CDR3 loop: CASSLVQMNTGELFF. CDR3 sequence (DNA): TGCGCCAGCAGCTTGGTGCAGATGAACACCGGGGAGCTGTTTTTT.

The chain combines TRBV19 with TRBJ1-2; 7 nucleotides align to TRBD1. V was clipped by 5 bases and J by 4 bases; unmatched bases: 10. CDR3 length equals 15 residues. Germline CDR1 reads LNHDA; CDR2 reads SQIVND (reference sequence). CDR3 DNA: TGTGCCAGTAGTCCATACAGGGGCGAGGGCTATGGCTACACCTTC. Protein sequence: CASSPYRGEGYGYTF. Based on the CDR3 plus reference TRBV19 and TRBJ1-2, the full variable domain is DGGITQSPKYLFRKEGQNVTLSCEQNLNHDAMYWYRQDPGQGLRLIYYSQIVNDFQKGDIAEGYSVSREKKESFPLTVTSAQKNPTAFYLCASSPYRGEGYGYTFGSGTRLTVV.

Written as DNA, the CDR3 is TGTGCCAGCGGAGGGACAGGGGAGACGATCGGGGAGCTGTTTTTT. It specifies CASGGTGETIGELFF. The gene calls are TRBV10-3 and TRBJ2-2, with 10 bases identical to TRBD1. Trimming at V came to 10 bases and at J to 7 bases, leaving 12 bases not matched to a gene. The germline gives CDR1 ENHRY, CDR2 SYGVKD. The CDR3 length is 15 residues.

The chain couples TRBV4-1 to TRBJ2-7, with TRBD2 identical over 11 bases. Looked up from germline, CDR1 is MGHRA and CDR2 is YSYEKL. The V segment lost 3 bases and the J segment 7 bases; nucleotides outside the gene matches: 14. The CDR3 is 17 residues long. CDR3 loop: CASSQIGASGRRWEQYF. CDR3 nucleotides: TGCGCCAGCAGCCAGATCGGGGCTAGCGGGAGGAGATGGGAGCAGTACTTC.

The chain has TRBV5-1 and TRBJ2-5; D possibly corresponds to TRBD2 (5 bases). CDR1 is SGHRS and CDR2 is YFSETQ in the germline V gene. This CDR3 is 14 amino acids long. V was trimmed by 0 bases and J by 5 bases, leaving 11 bases between them. The CDR3 coding sequence is TGCGCCAGCAGCTTGGAAGGAGGCGGGGAGACCCAGTACTTC. As protein: CASSLEGGGETQYF.

This clone appeared once. The V gene is TRBV15, the J gene TRBJ2-2, with 11 bases that match TRBD2. The CDR3 runs to 16 residues. Germline V gene sequence: CDR1 LNHNV, CDR2 YYDKDF (reference sequence). V shed 5 bases, J shed 5 bases, and the junction held 7 bases outside the gene matches. The CDR3 spells CATSPRLAGYTGELFF. CDR3 sequence (DNA): TGTGCCACCAGCCCTAGACTAGCGGGGTATACCGGGGAGCTGTTTTTT.

The V and J genes are TRBV19 and TRBJ1-1, with D uncertain. Germline V gene sequence: CDR1 LNHDA, CDR2 SQIVND (reference sequence). The CDR3 is 13 amino acids. Deletions cut 1 base from V and 7 bases from J, with 10 bases between. The CDR3 region has the DNA TGTGCCAGTAGTATAGGGGCAGTGCGTGAAGCTTTCTTT. Its translation is CASSIGAVREAFF.

V and J are TRBV5-1 and TRBJ2-7; possible D gene TRBD2, 5 bases. The germline CDR1 and CDR2 sequences are SGHRS and YFSETQ. This CDR3 is 15 amino acids long. V lost 0 bases, J lost 3 bases, and 13 bases lay in between. In DNA, the CDR3 is TGCGCCAGCAGCTTGGAGGGATTTGAGGGCTACGAGCAGTACTTC. This gives the protein CASSLEGFEGYEQYF.

The chain recombines TRBV6-2 or TRBV6-3 with TRBJ2-7; D possibly uses TRBD1 or TRBD2 (6 bases each). V was clipped by 6 bases and J by 4 bases, with 19 bases between them. The CDR3 has 15 residues. CDR1 and CDR2 from the germline V gene are MNHEY and SVGEGT. The CDR3 protein is CASSQGRQGRYEQYF. CDR3 nucleotides: TGTGCCAGCAGCCAAGGTCGTCAGGGGAGGTACGAGCAGTACTTC.

A few counts support this clone. The genes are TRBV24-1 and TRBJ2-2; a weak D match, TRBD2 (6 bases). The CDR3 covers 17 residues. Germline V gives CDR1 KGHDR, CDR2 SFDVKD. The germline V and J ends were trimmed by 5 bases and 4 bases, with 19 bases remaining between them. The CDR3 sequence: CATSALNWGLTTGELFF. The CDR3 DNA follows: TGTGCCACCAGTGCGTTAAACTGGGGACTCACCACCGGGGAGCTGTTTTTT.

J is TRBJ2-1 and V is TRBV10-3; possible D gene TRBD2, 5 bases. The CDR3 extends over 15 amino acids. The V and J ends lost 2 bases and 6 bases respectively, with 14 bases between them. Germline V lookup: CDR1 ENHRY, CDR2 SYGVKD. CDR3 amino acids: CAISERSSWGNEQFF. CDR3 bases: TGTGCCATCAGTGAGAGGTCTAGCTGGGGCAATGAGCAGTTCTTC.

This clone appeared a single time. Other nucleotide sequences from this sample produce the same CDR3. The chain links TRBV6-2 or TRBV6-3 to TRBJ2-1; no definite D call. The ends were cut back, 0 bases at V and 3 bases at J, with 3 bases in the middle. This CDR3 region has 13 residues. Germline V gene sequence: CDR1 MNHEY, CDR2 SVGEGT. CDR3 protein: CASSYSDYNEQFF. In DNA form, the CDR3 reads TGTGCCAGCAGTTACTCGGACTACAATGAGCAGTTCTTC.

The CDR3 coding sequence is TGTGCCAGCAGTTACGGGGGTAGCGAGGACATTCAGTACTTC. Amino acid sequence: CASSYGGSEDIQYF. The V and J genes are TRBV6-2 or TRBV6-3 and TRBJ2-4; either TRBD1 or TRBD2 may supply D (5 bases each). This CDR3 spans 14 amino acids. CDR1 and CDR2 from the germline V gene are MNHEY and SVGEGT. The V end was cut by 2 bases, the J end by 8 bases, with 13 bases between.

The chain combines TRBV12-3 or TRBV12-4 with TRBJ1-1; no definite D call. Trimming took off 1 base at V and 12 bases at J, with 12 bases between the two ends. The length of the CDR3 is 12 residues. CDR3 in amino acids: CASSLGVFTPFF. CDR3 coding DNA: TGTGCCAGCAGTTTAGGAGTATTCACACCTTTCTTT.

This clone appeared once. The rearrangement joins TRBV3-1 (or the pseudogene TRBV3-2) to TRBJ1-5, with TRBD1 matching 8 bases. The CDR3 is made up of 15 amino acids. Germline lookup yields CDR1 LGHDT and CDR2 YNNKEL (reference sequence). V shed 1 base and J 3 bases; nucleotides not matched to a gene: 2. CDR3 protein: CASSQARGPNQPQHF. The CDR3 nucleotides read TGTGCCAGCAGCCAAGCCAGGGGGCCCAATCAGCCCCAGCATTTT.

The V call is TRBV28, the J call TRBJ2-2; D is possibly TRBD2 (6 bases). This CDR3 is built from 15 residues. The ends were cut back, 2 bases at V and 1 base at J, with 8 bases in the middle. CDR1 and CDR2 from the germline V gene are MDHEN and SYDVKM. CDR3 amino acids: CASSLGGMNTGELFF. DNA of the CDR3: TGTGCCAGCAGTTTAGGAGGGATGAACACCGGGGAGCTGTTTTTT. Looking up the rest from reference TRBV28 and TRBJ2-2 gives the full variable domain: DVKVTQSSRYLVKRTGEKVFLECVQDMDHENMFWYRQDPGLGLRLIYFSYDVKMKEKGDIPEGYSVSREKKERFSLILESASTNQTSMYLCASSLGGMNTGELFFGEGSRLTVL.

This clone appeared once. J is TRBJ2-7 and V is TRBV24-1; TRBD1 might be the D (6 bases). This CDR3 contains 13 residues. With 4 bases removed from V and 1 base from J, the gap between germline ends came to 7 bases. Germline assignment: CDR1 KGHDR and CDR2 SFDVKD. CDR3 region: CATSEGQSYEQYF. The CDR3 DNA reads as TGTGCCACCAGTGAAGGACAGTCCTACGAGCAGTACTTC.

This clone was seen just once. The chain joins TRBV24-1 to TRBJ2-3; D not resolved. This CDR3 comprises 13 residues. Germline values: CDR1 KGHDR, CDR2 SFDVKD. V lost 3 bases and J 4 bases, leaving 7 bases between the germline ends. For the CDR3, the DNA is TGTGCCACCAGTGATCCCGACCCAGATACGCAGTATTTT. Translation gives CATSDPDPDTQYF.

The chain employs TRBV9 and TRBJ2-7; D might be TRBD2 (6 bases). Germline V gene lookup returns CDR1 SGDLS and CDR2 YYNGEE. This CDR3 contains 14 residues. V was trimmed by 0 bases and J by 4 bases, leaving 11 bases between them. The DNA of the CDR3 is TGTGCCAGCAGCGTAGACCCACTAGCATACGAGCAGTACTTC. This gives the protein CASSVDPLAYEQYF.

This clone appeared a single time. This chain's CDR3 is CASADYSNYGYTF. Here the CDR3 DNA reads TGTGCCAGTGCAGATTATTCTAACTATGGCTACACCTTC. The V and J genes are TRBV19 and TRBJ1-2; unclear D gene. Trimming removed 8 bases from V and 0 bases from J, with 10 bases in between. The germline V gene has CDR1 LNHDA and CDR2 SQIVND (reference sequence). The length of the CDR3 is 13 residues.

The V call is TRBV6-5, the J call TRBJ1-3; TRBD1 is a possible D gene (5 bases). The CDR3 is made up of 16 amino acids. V was shortened by 0 bases and J by 0 bases, with 9 bases between the two germline ends. Germline lookup yields CDR1 MNHEY and CDR2 SVGAGI. DNA of the CDR3: TGTGCCAGCAGTTACTCGGGGGACCGCTCTGGAAACACCATATATTTT. This translates into CASSYSGDRSGNTIYF.

The chain joins TRBV4-3 to TRBJ2-2; either TRBD1 or TRBD2 may supply D (6 bases each). Per germline, CDR1 LGHNA and CDR2 YSLEER. This CDR3 is built from 17 residues. With 1 base removed from V and 1 base from J, the gap between germline ends came to 13 bases. CDR3 sequence reads: CASSQGGRGQNTGELFF. CDR3 sequence (DNA): TGCGCCAGCAGCCAAGGAGGTCGGGGGCAGAACACCGGGGAGCTGTTTTTT.

The V and J genes are TRBV5-1 and TRBJ1-4; possible D gene TRBD1, 6 bases. Germline assignment: CDR1 SGHRS and CDR2 YFSETQ. CDR3 size: 16 residues. V dropped 7 bases and J dropped 5 bases, with 21 bases sitting between them. The CDR3 protein is CASPLCEQGVNEKLFF. The DNA of the CDR3 is TGCGCCAGCCCCCTTTGTGAACAGGGAGTAAATGAAAAACTGTTTTTT.

V gene TRBV7-9 combines with J gene TRBJ2-7, with 8 bases that match TRBD2. The CDR3 length is 12 residues. With 6 bases clipped from V and 3 bases from J, the junction kept 1 base outside the gene matches. Germline V gene data show CDR1 as SEHNR and CDR2 as FQNEAQ (reference sequence). In DNA form, the CDR3 reads TGTGCCAGCAGAAGCGGGAGCTACGAGCAGTACTTC. Its protein is CASRSGSYEQYF.

In DNA form, the CDR3 reads TGTGCCAGCGAGGCTAGCAATCAGCCCCAGCATTTT. Translated: CASEASNQPQHF. V gene TRBV2 combines with J gene TRBJ1-5; unclear D gene. Trimming left V 8 bases short and J 0 bases short, with 5 bases between. The CDR3 extends over 12 amino acids. Germline CDR1 reads SNHLY; CDR2 reads FYNNEI.